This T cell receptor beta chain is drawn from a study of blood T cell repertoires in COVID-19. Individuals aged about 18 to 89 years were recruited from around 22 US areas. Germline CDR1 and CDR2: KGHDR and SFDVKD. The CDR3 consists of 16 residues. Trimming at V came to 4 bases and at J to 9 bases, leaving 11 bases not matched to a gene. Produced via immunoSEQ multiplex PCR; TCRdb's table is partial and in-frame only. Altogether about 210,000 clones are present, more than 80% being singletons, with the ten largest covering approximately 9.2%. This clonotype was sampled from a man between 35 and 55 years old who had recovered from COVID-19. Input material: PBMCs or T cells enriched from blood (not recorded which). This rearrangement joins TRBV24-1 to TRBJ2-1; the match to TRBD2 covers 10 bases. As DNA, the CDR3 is TGTGCCACCAGTGACCCAAGCGGGAGGGTAGGTAGTGAGCAGTTCTTC. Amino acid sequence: CATSDPSGRVGSEQFF.